Each of the 22 T cell receptor beta chains below was sequenced from the same sample in a study of T cell repertoires in cytomegalovirus infection. These receptors have no identified antigens. TCRdb called the reads again in MiXCR, with one record for every CDR3 protein. The sample has more than 110,000 distinct CDR3 sequences; approximately 30% are singletons. The source was CD8+ T cells from cultured PBMCs, collected from culture after CMV antigen stimulation. The source is a human donor in good health (CMV status not recorded). Some clones in this sample may be carry-over from other donors' samples.

This chain links TRBV7-9 with TRBJ2-5, with TRBD2 matching over 10 bases. The CDR3 loop spans 16 amino acids. Germline V gene data show CDR1 as SEHNR and CDR2 as FQNEAQ (reference sequence). Trimming removed 7 bases from V and 1 base from J; junction bases left unmatched: 9. CDR3 nucleotides: TGTGCCAGCATCGAATATAGCGGGGGGCTCCAAGAGACCCAGTACTTC. It translates to CASIEYSGGLQETQYF.

The chain couples TRBV7-2 to TRBJ1-6, with 9 bases that match TRBD1. Germline loops: CDR1 SGHTA, CDR2 FQGNSA. The CDR3 loop spans 17 amino acids. J was trimmed by 1 base and V by 5 bases; bases with no gene match: 6. The CDR3 DNA reads TGTGCCAGCAGCCCTTACAGGGGGCAGTCCTATAATTCACCCCTCCACTTT. Translation: CASSPYRGQSYNSPLHF.

The chain uses TRBV20-1 and TRBJ1-3; D is uncertain. Germline CDR1 is DFQATT and CDR2 is SNEGSKA (reference sequence). The length of the CDR3 is 15 residues. The V gene lost 1 base and the J gene lost 4 bases, with 14 bases spanning the gap. CDR3 nucleotides: TGCAGTGCTAGAGGATCCGGGGATGCAGGAAACACCATATATTTT. Amino acid sequence: CSARGSGDAGNTIYF.

In its sample, this clonotype was seen a few times. This chain joins TRBV4-1 and TRBJ2-7; tentative D call: TRBD1 (6 bases). CDR1 and CDR2 (germline): MGHRA, YSYEKL. The CDR3 is 15 amino acids. Trimming removed 1 base from V and 3 bases from J, with 13 bases in between. CDR3 nucleotides: TGCGCCAGCAGCCAAGCAGGGGCACCCTACTACGAGCAGTACTTC. It codes for CASSQAGAPYYEQYF.

This clonotype has a count of ten or more. V and J are TRBV7-3 and TRBJ2-1; D not resolved. The CDR3 is 13 amino acids. Trimming took off 5 bases at V and 4 bases at J, with 9 bases between the two ends. The germline V gene has CDR1 SGHTA and CDR2 FQGTGA. The CDR3 coding sequence is TGTGCCAGCAGCCCTCCCGAATACAATGAGCAGTTCTTC. Translating gives CASSPPEYNEQFF.

The chain carries TRBV3-1 and TRBJ1-2; D remains ambiguous. This CDR3 region has 13 residues. V lost 4 bases, J lost 5 bases, and 11 bases lay in between. The germline V gene encodes CDR1 LGHDT and CDR2 YNNKEL (reference sequence). The CDR3 loop is CASSLVGVYGYTF. CDR3 nucleotide sequence: TGTGCCAGCAGCCTCGTCGGAGTTTATGGCTACACCTTC. Full variable domain (remainder filled in from reference TRBV3-1 and TRBJ1-2): DTAVSQTPKYLVTQMGNDKSIKCEQNLGHDTMYWYKQDSKKFLKIMFSYNNKELIINETVPNRFSPKSPDKAHLNLHINSLELGDSAVYFCASSLVGVYGYTFGSGTRLTVV.

A remark on this clonotype: This may come from a read error, since a much larger clone is one base off. The rearrangement joins TRBV20-1 to TRBJ2-7; the match to TRBD2 covers 7 bases. The germline CDR1 and CDR2 sequences are DFQATT and SNEGSKA (reference sequence). CDR3 length: 14 residues. V was pared by 3 bases and J by 4 bases, with 9 bases of the junction left unmatched. CDR3 DNA: TGCAGTGCTAGTGGGGGGGGGAATATTTACGAGCAGTACTTC. Protein sequence: CSASGGGNIYEQYF.

V and J are TRBV28 and TRBJ2-7; TRBD2 matches at 7 bases. The length of the CDR3 is 13 residues. Germline V CDR1 and CDR2: MDHEN, SYDVKM. Unmatched junction bases numbered 4, after V lost 6 bases and J lost 2 bases. The CDR3 sequence is CASSRTRTYEQYF. The CDR3 DNA sequence: TGTGCCAGCAGCCGGACTAGGACCTACGAGCAGTACTTC.

This clonotype was picked up one time. The rearrangement joins TRBV2 to TRBJ1-2; D might be TRBD1 (6 bases). V lost 6 bases, J lost 2 bases, and 16 bases lay in between. The CDR3 spans 15 residues. The germline CDR1 and CDR2 sequences are SNHLY and FYNNEI. CDR3 amino acids: CASRTQTGPNYGYTF. CDR3 sequence (DNA): TGTGCCAGCAGGACCCAGACAGGTCCCAACTATGGCTACACCTTC.

This clonotype was seen only a few times. This rearrangement joins TRBV27 to TRBJ2-3; D is uncertain. Germline assignment: CDR1 MNHEY and CDR2 SMNVEV (reference sequence). CDR3 length equals 14 residues. Trimming removed 6 bases at V and 6 bases at J, with 16 bases between. The CDR3 loop reads CASSRRHPTDTQYF. The CDR3 DNA is TGTGCCAGCAGCCGGCGGCATCCTACGGATACGCAGTATTTT.

This clonotype has a single count. The chain recombines TRBV3-1 with TRBJ2-7; D unresolved. The V end lost 1 base, the J end lost 1 base, and 2 bases lay between the germline ends. In germline, CDR1 is LGHDT, CDR2 YNNKEL (reference sequence). The CDR3 sequence is 12 residues long. CDR3 amino acids: CASSQVSYEQYF. The CDR3 DNA sequence: TGTGCCAGCAGCCAAGTTTCCTACGAGCAGTACTTC.

In its sample, this clonotype was seen a few times. The chain combines TRBV6-2 or TRBV6-3 with TRBJ2-7; weak D call: TRBD1 (6 bases). The CDR3 covers 16 residues. The ends were cut back, 2 bases at V and 2 bases at J, with 16 bases in the middle. Germline-derived CDR1 and CDR2 are MNHEY and SVGEGT. For the CDR3, the DNA is TGTGCCAGCAGTTACCAACCTTACAGGGCTACCTACGAGCAGTACTTC. Encoded protein: CASSYQPYRATYEQYF.

The J gene is TRBJ2-7, the V gene TRBV4-1; D perhaps matches TRBD2 (7 bases). CDR3 size: 17 residues. Trimming pared 5 bases from V and 4 bases from J, leaving 24 bases between. Germline assignment: CDR1 MGHRA and CDR2 YSYEKL. As DNA, the CDR3 is TGCGCCAGCAGCTCCCCCTGGGGGGGCCAGAATGGGTACGAGCAGTACTTC. The encoded protein is CASSSPWGGQNGYEQYF.

This clonotype was counted at least ten times. V is TRBV7-2 and J is TRBJ1-1; D is undetermined. Trimming pared 2 bases from V and 5 bases from J, leaving 6 bases between. From germline, CDR1 is SGHTA and CDR2 FQGNSA. There are 12 residues in the CDR3. CDR3 sequence: CASSLLRTEAFF. The CDR3 DNA follows: TGTGCCAGCAGCTTATTAAGAACTGAAGCTTTCTTT.

This clonotype was seen more than once but under ten times. The chain couples TRBV7-6 to TRBJ1-2; no clear D gene. Between the trimmed V and J ends, which lost 5 bases and 2 bases, there was a span of 12 bases. Germline V gene lookup returns CDR1 SGHVS and CDR2 FNYEAQ. The CDR3 extends over 14 amino acids. The CDR3 loop reads CASSPDGSNYGYTF. CDR3 bases: TGTGCCAGCAGCCCGGATGGTTCGAACTATGGCTACACCTTC.

Notes on this clonotype: Germline and junction disagree at one end, which may indicate a read error. The chain employs TRBV7-8 and TRBJ2-1, with 9 bases that match TRBD1. Germline V gene data show CDR1 as SGHVS and CDR2 as FQNEAQ. The CDR3 covers 15 residues. CDR3 loop: CASSLRDRALNVQFF. CDR3 bases: TGTGCCAGCAGCCTCCGGGACAGGGCACTTAATGTGCAGTTCTTC.

The chain is built from TRBV4-1 and TRBJ2-2; unclear D gene. Trimming stripped 4 bases from V and 7 bases from J, with 10 bases between. Germline assignment: CDR1 MGHRA and CDR2 YSYEKL. The CDR3 has 13 residues. The CDR3: CASSPPGSGELFF. DNA of the CDR3: TGCGCCAGCAGCCCTCCAGGTAGCGGGGAGCTGTTTTTT.

The V gene is TRBV24-1, the J gene TRBJ2-1; a weak D match, TRBD2 (5 bases). With 9 bases removed from V and 12 bases from J, the gap between germline ends came to 26 bases. This CDR3 contains 15 residues. Per the germline V gene, CDR1 is KGHDR and CDR2 is SFDVKD. CDR3 sequence: CATPRRPRGGWGQFF. The CDR3 DNA follows: TGTGCCACCCCGCGGCGGCCACGAGGAGGTTGGGGGCAGTTCTTC.

At least ten counts were recorded for this clonotype. This rearrangement joins TRBV11-2 to TRBJ1-1; no reliable D call. Germline V gives CDR1 SGHAT, CDR2 FQNNGV. This CDR3 spans 20 amino acids. Trimming took 5 bases from V and 3 from J, leaving 31 bases between them. This CDR3 reads CASSLVLRQVQNFEDTEAFF. In nucleotides, the CDR3 is TGTGCCAGCAGCCTCGTTTTACGTCAGGTCCAGAACTTTGAAGACACTGAAGCTTTCTTT.

The chain employs TRBV7-2 and TRBJ2-7, with 8 bases matching TRBD2. The V gene end was trimmed by 7 bases and the J gene end by 0 bases; junction bases not matched to a gene: 5. The CDR3 runs 14 residues. In germline, CDR1 is SGHTA, CDR2 FQGNSA. CDR3 in amino acids: CASTPGGGSYEQYF. In nucleotides, the CDR3 is TGTGCCAGCACCCCGGGGGGGGGCTCCTACGAGCAGTACTTC.

The chain joins TRBV14 to TRBJ1-5; a possible D gene is TRBD1 (5 bases). V shed 4 bases and J shed 9 bases, with 13 bases lying between them. CDR1 is SGHDN, CDR2 FVKESK, per germline. This CDR3 contains 13 residues. The DNA of the CDR3 is TGTGCCAGCAGCCCTCACCCGGGGGGGCCCCAGCATTTT. This gives the protein CASSPHPGGPQHF.

The gene calls are TRBV14 and TRBJ2-7; D unclear. The CDR3 loop spans 14 amino acids. Germline assignment: CDR1 SGHDN and CDR2 FVKESK. V was pared by 4 bases and J by 7 bases, with 17 bases between. The CDR3 loop reads CASSLTTNSLEQYF. CDR3 nucleotide sequence: TGTGCCAGCAGCCTAACGACGAACAGCCTGGAGCAGTACTTC.